This TCR beta chain was profiled in a study of T cells in Graves' hyperthyroidism and ophthalmopathy. The junction had 3 bases not matched to a gene; V was cut back by 6 bases and J by 0 bases. The length of the CDR3 is 14 residues. This clonotype has ten or more counts. The antigen remains unidentified. Amplification of TCR beta CDR3 regions was performed using RNA transcripts as template. The HTBI primer set served for first-round RT-PCR of the TCR CDR3. TCRdb re-derived calls from the multiplex PCR reads in MiXCR, one entry per CDR3 protein. The data show some 560,000 distinct CDR3 sequences, 15% to 19% seen once. Findings and limits, study-wide: Blood also contained most expanded thyroid clonotypes above 0.001.

A patient was excluded if there was uncontrolled infection, other autoimmune disease, pregnancy or lactation. The sample comprised blood. The chain joins TRBV12-3 or TRBV12-4 to TRBJ1-1; 8 bases are shared with TRBD1. The receptor comes from a woman between 25 and 40 years old with Graves' hyperthyroidism. DNA of the CDR3: TGTGCCAGCAGGACAGGGGTTATGAACACTGAAGCTTTCTTT. Its protein is CASRTGVMNTEAFF.